The TCR beta chain under discussion was sequenced for a study of blood T cell repertoires in COVID-19. Study-wide background: Samples taken during acute and convalescent COVID-19 were collected in the United States, Italy and Spain. PBMCs, B-cell-depleted T cells, or T cells were the source of the cDNA or gDNA that made up the material.

CDR1 and CDR2 (germline): SGHDT, YYEEEE. V was trimmed by 2 bases and J by 8 bases, leaving 13 bases between them. CDR3 size: 13 residues. The authors' processing: Scientists estimated how many nucleated cells there were by amplifying reference gene primers. Method: immunoSEQ multiplex PCR; TCRdb's copy keeps in-frame clones and lacks some. V and J calls and clone size are given by that table; D and trimming were obtained from the DNA. The sample includes hundreds of thousands of clones, more than 70% of them seen just once. V and J are TRBV5-6 and TRBJ1-2, with a possible D match to TRBD1 (6 bases). This TCR came from a man aged 40-55 years with acute or convalescent COVID-19. Sequenced: peripheral blood. This CDR3 reads CASSFAGAGGYTF. CDR3 DNA: TGTGCCAGCAGCTTTGCAGGGGCGGGCGGCTACACCTTC. Based on the CDR3 plus reference TRBV5-6 and TRBJ1-2, the full variable domain is DAGVTQSPTHLIKTRGQQVTLRCSPKSGHDTVSWYQQALGQGPQFIFQYYEEEERQRGNFPDRFSGHQFPNYSSELNVNALLLGDSALYLCASSFAGAGGYTFGSGTRLTVV.